This TCR beta chain comes out of a study of CD8 T cells in ankylosing spondylitis. After removal of 5 bases from V and 4 bases from J, the junction contained 10 bases not matched to a gene. This CDR3 comprises 15 residues. Per the germline V gene, CDR1 is LNHNV and CDR2 is YYDKDF (reference sequence). Notes on this clonotype: Its antigen is not known.

Quantitative 5'-RACE with molecular barcodes produced the TCR beta libraries. A single record per CDR3 protein comes from TCRdb applying MiXCR to the 5' RACE reads. The sample records 350,000 or so distinct CDR3 sequences, less than 10% being singletons. Broader study findings: One TCR beta motif, made up of 7 or 8 highly homologous variants, appeared characteristic of ankylosing spondylitis blood.

The chain uses TRBV15 and TRBJ2-7; 8 bases map to TRBD2. Sequencing was carried out using blood, either unsorted or a sorted T cell fraction (not recorded which). This clonotype originated in a male donor with ankylosing spondylitis. Here the CDR3 DNA reads TGTGCCACCAGCGCCCGGTCTAGCGGGTCATACGAGCAGTACTTC. Translation: CATSARSSGSYEQYF.